The 8 T cell receptor beta chains listed next were all sequenced from one sample in a study of cytomegalovirus exposure and HLA in healthy donors. 60 Vbeta and 13 Jbeta primers were used in PCR. Generated by immunoSEQ multiplex PCR, the TCRdb table keeps only in-frame clones and is missing some. This repertoire shows some 200,000 clones, roughly 9.4% found once; its top ten account for approximately 1.4%. Sequencing was carried out using PBMCs. Source of these receptors: a woman aged 25 to 45 in good health and CMV-seropositive.

Only a few counts were recorded for this clone. This chain links TRBV6-1 with TRBJ2-7; 9 bases align to TRBD2. CDR1 is MNHNS, CDR2 SASEGT, per germline. This CDR3 is built from 17 residues. The trim removed 4 bases at V and 6 bases at J, leaving 16 bases unmatched. The CDR3 is CASSVVVTLAGPGEQYF. CDR3 coding DNA: TGTGCCAGCAGTGTGGTTGTGACGCTAGCGGGACCTGGCGAGCAGTACTTC.

The chain uses TRBV5-1 and TRBJ1-4; 7 bases fit TRBD1. V shed 0 bases and J 3 bases; nucleotides not matched to a gene: 8. Looked up from germline, CDR1 is SGHRS and CDR2 is YFSETQ. The CDR3 has 17 amino acids. As DNA, the CDR3 is TGCGCCAGCAGCTTGGGGTGGGACAGTCGTGCTAATGAAAAACTGTTTTTT. It yields the protein CASSLGWDSRANEKLFF.

This rearrangement joins TRBV27 to TRBJ2-3, with D possibly matching TRBD2 (6 bases). Trimming stripped 7 bases from V and 0 bases from J, with 14 bases between. Germline V CDR1 and CDR2: MNHEY, SMNVEV (reference sequence). CDR3 length equals 15 residues. CDR3 in DNA: TGTGCCAGCATTAGGACTACCGCTAGCACAGATACGCAGTATTTT. Its protein product is CASIRTTASTDTQYF.

In this sample, this clone turned up a few times. The chain links TRBV5-1 to TRBJ2-7, with D tentatively TRBD1 (6 bases). Trimming took 1 base from V and 0 from J, leaving 11 bases between them. The CDR3 runs 15 residues. CDR1 is SGHRS, CDR2 YFSETQ, per germline. CDR3 sequence: CASSLRGSNSYEQYF. The CDR3 DNA reads TGCGCCAGCAGCTTGAGGGGGTCCAACTCCTACGAGCAGTACTTC.

This clone was seen more than once but under ten times. The chain carries TRBV25-1 and TRBJ2-7; D call uncertain. CDR3 length: 16 residues. The germline CDR1 and CDR2 sequences are MGHDK and SYGVNS. The V gene lost 5 bases and the J gene lost 3 bases, with 20 bases spanning the gap. DNA of the CDR3: TGTGCCAGCAGTTATTCCCGGCCCCCAGCGTACTACGAGCAGTACTTC. It codes for CASSYSRPPAYYEQYF.

The chain couples TRBV2 to TRBJ2-5, with 8 bases fitting TRBD2. The V gene's germline CDR1 is SNHLY and CDR2 FYNNEI. There are 15 residues in the CDR3. Losses at the gene ends were 8 bases for V and 5 bases for J; bases not matched to a gene: 13. The DNA for the CDR3 is TGTGCCAGCCACTTAGCGGGAACGTGGGTGGAGACCCAGTACTTC. Its translation: CASHLAGTWVETQYF.

The chain carries TRBV7-2 and TRBJ2-5; TRBD2 agrees at 13 bases. The CDR3 is 17 amino acids. After removal of 2 bases from V and 5 bases from J, the junction contained 8 bases not matched to a gene. Per germline, CDR1 SGHTA and CDR2 FQGNSA. CDR3 coding DNA: TGTGCCAGCAGCTTAAAGGGTGGGACTAGCGGGACGGAGACCCAGTACTTC. Translating gives CASSLKGGTSGTETQYF.

V gene TRBV27 combines with J gene TRBJ1-1; TRBD1 might be the D (5 bases). This CDR3 region has 15 residues. The V and J ends lost 2 bases and 4 bases respectively, with 14 bases between them. Per the germline V gene, CDR1 is MNHEY and CDR2 is SMNVEV (reference sequence). The CDR3 DNA sequence: TGTGCCAGCAGTTTAACCTGGGGACTTCTCACTGAAGCTTTCTTT. This codes for CASSLTWGLLTEAFF.